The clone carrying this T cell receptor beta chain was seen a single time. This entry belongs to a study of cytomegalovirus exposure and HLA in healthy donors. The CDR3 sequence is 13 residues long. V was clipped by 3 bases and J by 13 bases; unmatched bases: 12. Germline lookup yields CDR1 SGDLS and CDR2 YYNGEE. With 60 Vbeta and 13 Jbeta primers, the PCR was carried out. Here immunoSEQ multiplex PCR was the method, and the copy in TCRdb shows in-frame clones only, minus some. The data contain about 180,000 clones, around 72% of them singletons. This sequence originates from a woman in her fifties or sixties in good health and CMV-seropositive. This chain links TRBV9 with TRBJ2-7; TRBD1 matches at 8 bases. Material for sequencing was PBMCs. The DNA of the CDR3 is TGTGCCAGCAGCGATCTTGGGACAGGAAGCTTTTACTTC. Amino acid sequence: CASSDLGTGSFYF.